The clone carrying this T cell receptor (beta chain) has a count of ten or more. Its target is not known. This sample is part of a study of T-cell reconstitution after alpha-beta-depleted transplantation in children. Study-level points and caveats: From newly produced T cells came most of the T-cell counts and diversity one year after transplant. About two months after transplant, alpha-beta T cells reportedly came from several hundred expanded graft clones.

Using unique molecular identifiers, the investigators prepared the TCRbeta library. TCRdb redid the calling of the PCR reads with MiXCR, one entry per CDR3 protein. Of over 450,000 distinct CDR3 sequences listed, roughly a tenth are singletons. Trimming pared 3 bases from V and 7 bases from J, leaving 16 bases between. The germline V gene encodes CDR1 SEHNR and CDR2 FQNEAQ (reference sequence). This CDR3 is 15 amino acids long. The sequence came from a child aged 2-15 years with inherited bone marrow failure, due to receive a stem cell transplant. This rearrangement joins TRBV7-9 to TRBJ2-1; D perhaps matches TRBD2 (5 bases). The sample in question was PBMCs, obtained before TCRalphabeta/CD19-depleted stem cell transplant. Here the CDR3 reads CASSLPRGLINEQFF. CDR3 DNA sequence: TGTGCCAGCAGCTTGCCTCGAGGACTCATAAATGAGCAGTTCTTC.